These 7 T cell receptor beta chains came from one sample sequenced in a study of early T cells in non-severe SARS-CoV-2 infection. TCRdb itself ran the 5' RACE reads through MiXCR, one entry per CDR3 protein. Of just over 95,000 distinct CDR3 sequences listed, around 10% were seen once; the top ten hold approximately 5%. The specimen was whole blood. These receptors were obtained from an adult who was a healthcare worker with PCR-confirmed SARS-CoV-2 infection or an uninfected control (not recorded which).

The sample holds many counts of this clonotype. The rearrangement uses TRBV5-8 and TRBJ1-5; D is uncertain. CDR1 is SGHTS, CDR2 YDEGEE, per germline. The ends were cut back, 1 base at V and 0 bases at J, with 11 bases in the middle. The CDR3 is 16 residues long. This CDR3 reads CASSLFHTYSNQPQHF. DNA of the CDR3: TGTGCCAGCAGCTTGTTTCACACATATAGCAATCAGCCCCAGCATTTT.

V gene TRBV20-1 combines with J gene TRBJ2-1, with D maybe TRBD1 (6 bases). The CDR3 spans 14 residues. V lost 4 bases, J lost 3 bases, and 13 bases lay in between. Germline CDR1 and CDR2: DFQATT and SNEGSKA (reference sequence). As DNA, the CDR3 is TGCAGTGCTACGAACAGGGTCGTCTACAATGAGCAGTTCTTC. This sequence encodes CSATNRVVYNEQFF.

Note on this clonotype: A read error may account for a junction end that differs from germline. The V gene is TRBV10-3, the J gene TRBJ1-1; D not resolved. This CDR3 comprises 13 residues. Germline CDR1 reads ENHRY; CDR2 reads SYGVKD. This CDR3 reads CAISQNLNTEAFF. Written as DNA, the CDR3 is TGTGCCATTTCACAGAATCTGAACACGGAAGCTTTCTTT.

Only a few counts were recorded for this clonotype. This chain uses TRBV29-1 with TRBJ2-3; D ambiguous. Trimming stripped 4 bases from V and 2 bases from J, with 4 bases between. The CDR3 has 11 residues. Germline CDR1 and CDR2: SQVTM and ANQGSEA. As DNA, the CDR3 is TGCAGCGTTGTCCCCACAGATACGCAGTATTTT. Translated, it gives CSVVPTDTQYF.

This clonotype appeared a few times. V usage is TRBV2 and J usage is TRBJ1-1; D might be TRBD1 (5 bases). Trimming stripped 8 bases from V and 5 bases from J, with 18 bases between. Germline V lookup: CDR1 SNHLY, CDR2 FYNNEI. The CDR3 extends over 14 amino acids. CDR3 protein: CASLPGDARTEAFF. The CDR3 DNA reads as TGTGCCAGCCTACCGGGGGACGCGAGGACTGAAGCTTTCTTT.

The chain has TRBV5-1 and TRBJ1-2; D may be TRBD1 (5 bases). Germline V lookup: CDR1 SGHRS, CDR2 YFSETQ. The CDR3 is 13 amino acids. With 5 bases removed from V and 8 bases from J, the gap between germline ends came to 16 bases. DNA for the CDR3: TGCGCCAGCAGTCTTCGGGGCATGCGGGGCTACACCTTC. Amino acid sequence: CASSLRGMRGYTF.

The table lists this clonotype with many counts. The chain links TRBV5-1 to TRBJ2-3; unclear D gene. V was cut by 4 bases and J by 2 bases, with 5 bases left in between. CDR1 and CDR2 (germline): SGHRS, YFSETQ. CDR3 length: 12 residues. CDR3 in amino acids: CASSLNTDTQYF. For the CDR3, the DNA is TGCGCCAGCAGCCTGAACACAGATACGCAGTATTTT.